The 21 T cell receptor beta chains presented below share a single source sample, sequenced in a study of CXCR3-negative and CXCR3-positive naive CD8 T cells. Libraries were UMI-labeled 5' RACE TRB cDNA. With the 5' RACE reads reprocessed, TCRdb shows one record per CDR3 protein and no DNA. This sample contains thousands of distinct CDR3 sequences. The sample consisted of naive CXCR3- CD8+ T cells from blood. Subset reported: CD45RO-CCR7+CD27+CD95- naive CD8+ T cells lacking CXCR3 (TNR3-). These receptors were obtained from a human donor in good health. Some clones in this sample may be carry-over from other donors' samples.

This clonotype counts as medium-sized (0.01 to 0.1%) by frequency. The genes are TRBV7-9 and TRBJ1-4; TCRdb's D call of TRBD1 is untestable without DNA. Germline CDR1 is SEHNR and CDR2 is FQNEAQ (reference sequence). The CDR3 consists of 13 residues. CDR3 region: CASSLGTGHGLFF.

The chain links TRBV5-1 to TRBJ1-1. CDR1 and CDR2 from the germline V gene are SGHRS and YFSETQ. The CDR3 totals 13 residues. CDR3 in amino acids: CASSERANTEAFF.

This clonotype shows up as medium-sized by frequency. The chain employs TRBV7-2 and TRBJ2-6. Germline V lookup: CDR1 SGHTA, CDR2 FQGNSA. The CDR3 extends over 17 amino acids. This CDR3 reads CASDPTTPVSGANVLTF.

This chain links TRBV5-6 with TRBJ1-5; TCRdb's D call, TRBD1, is unchecked because there is no DNA. The germline V gene encodes CDR1 SGHDT and CDR2 YYEEEE. The length of the CDR3 is 15 residues. CDR3 sequence: CASSSPGGEDQPQHF.

V and J are TRBV29-1 and TRBJ1-1. Germline CDR1 is SQVTM and CDR2 is ANQGSEA. The CDR3 consists of 12 residues. CDR3 sequence: CSVLLANTEAFF.

Considering frequency, this clonotype is medium-sized. The chain has TRBV29-1 and TRBJ2-1; the TCRdb call, TRBD2, lacks DNA for checking. CDR3 length: 13 residues. CDR1 is SQVTM and CDR2 is ANQGSEA in the germline V gene. The CDR3 loop is CSGELAGESEQFF.

This clonotype shows up as medium-sized by frequency. J is TRBJ1-2 and V is TRBV29-1; TCRdb gives TRBD1 as the D gene, but with no DNA this cannot be confirmed. The CDR3 extends over 14 amino acids. Germline V gives CDR1 SQVTM, CDR2 ANQGSEA. CDR3 in amino acids: CSVESGSERGGYTF.

This clonotype shows up as medium-sized by frequency. The rearrangement links TRBV4-2 to TRBJ2-5; no DNA is available, so the TRBD2 call from TCRdb remains unchecked. The CDR3 has 18 amino acids. Germline V lookup: CDR1 LGHNA, CDR2 YNFKEQ. This CDR3 reads CASSQKGLAGDPEKTQYF.

This chain joins TRBV19 and TRBJ1-1. The CDR3 consists of 11 residues. CDR1 and CDR2 (germline): LNHDA, SQIVND (reference sequence). The CDR3 sequence: CASNQNTEAFF.

By frequency, this clonotype registers medium-sized (0.01 to 0.1%). The chain carries TRBV4-3 and TRBJ1-3; the TCRdb call, TRBD1, lacks DNA for checking. Looked up from germline, CDR1 is LGHNA and CDR2 is YSLEER. The CDR3 is made up of 15 amino acids. CDR3: CASSQWDSSGNTIYF.

According to its frequency, this clonotype is medium-sized. The chain couples TRBV5-1 to TRBJ2-5; absent DNA, TCRdb's TRBD1 call cannot be checked. Germline V gene lookup returns CDR1 SGHRS and CDR2 YFSETQ. CDR3 size: 16 residues. The CDR3 sequence is CASSVGTRSTQETQYF. The full variable domain, with the rest looked up from reference TRBV5-1 and TRBJ2-5, is KAGVTQTPRYLIKTRGQQVTLSCSPISGHRSVSWYQQTPGQGLQFLFEYFSETQRNKGNFPGRFSGRQFSNSRSEMNVSTLELGDSALYLCASSVGTRSTQETQYFGPGTRLLVL.

This clonotype ranks as medium-sized in terms of frequency. This sequence joins TRBV18 and TRBJ1-1; the D gene TCRdb calls, TRBD1, cannot be checked with no DNA. The V gene's germline CDR1 is KGHSH and CDR2 LQKENI. The CDR3 has 16 residues. The chain's CDR3 is CASSPGTGGKMTEAFF.

Considering frequency, this clonotype is medium-sized. The V call is TRBV5-1, the J call TRBJ2-5; absent DNA, TCRdb's TRBD1 call cannot be checked. CDR3 length equals 18 residues. The germline V gene has CDR1 SGHRS and CDR2 YFSETQ. CDR3 in amino acids: CASSYDRVTFTQQETQYF.

This chain links TRBV29-1 with TRBJ2-3; TCRdb proposes TRBD1, but this gene call is untestable without DNA. The CDR3 spans 14 residues. Germline CDR1 SQVTM, CDR2 ANQGSEA. The CDR3 reads CSVLDRAGKDTQYF.

This clonotype registers medium-sized (0.01 to 0.1%) by frequency. The chain is built from TRBV20-1 and TRBJ2-2. The CDR3 is 12 residues long. Germline V gene sequence: CDR1 DFQATT, CDR2 SNEGSKA (reference sequence). This CDR3 is CSASGDTGELFF.

Frequency places this clonotype as medium-sized. This chain connects TRBV4-1 to TRBJ2-4. Germline CDR1 MGHRA, CDR2 YSYEKL. The CDR3 contains 17 residues. This CDR3 reads CASSQAISETRENIQYF.

The chain employs TRBV9 and TRBJ2-1. The CDR3 has 13 amino acids. Germline V gives CDR1 SGDLS, CDR2 YYNGEE. The CDR3 protein is CASSVNHANEQFF.

This clonotype shows up as medium-sized (0.01 to 0.1%) by frequency. This chain links TRBV4-1 with TRBJ1-4; checking the TCRdb D call of TRBD1 is not possible without DNA. Looked up from germline, CDR1 is MGHRA and CDR2 is YSYEKL. The CDR3 spans 14 residues. CDR3 sequence reads: CASSRDRGSEKLFF.

This chain links TRBV11-2 with TRBJ2-7; the D call of TRBD2 rests on TCRdb alone, since no DNA is present to check it. CDR3 length: 15 residues. In germline, CDR1 is SGHAT, CDR2 FQNNGV. CDR3 protein: CASISWGAGAGEQYF.

In terms of frequency, this clonotype is medium-sized. The chain combines TRBV7-9 with TRBJ2-7; TCRdb calls TRBD2, which cannot be checked without DNA. The CDR3 spans 15 residues. Germline V gene lookup returns CDR1 SEHNR and CDR2 FQNEAQ (reference sequence). CDR3 region: CATQLPERASYEQYF. The complete variable domain, with remaining parts taken from reference TRBV7-9 and TRBJ2-7, reads DTGVSQNPRHKITKRGQNVTFRCDPISEHNRLYWYRQTLGQGPEFLTYFQNEAQLEKSRLLSDRFSAERPKGSFSTLEIQRTEQGDSAMYLCATQLPERASYEQYFGPGTRLTVT.

The chain is built from TRBV11-3 and TRBJ2-1. This CDR3 is 17 amino acids long. The V gene's germline CDR1 is SGHNT and CDR2 YENEEA. CDR3 protein: CASSLVPQWSSYNEQFF.